Listed below are T cell receptor beta chains from one sample, sequenced in a study of T cells in Graves' hyperthyroidism and ophthalmopathy. Via MiXCR, TCRdb re-called the multiplex PCR reads, giving one row per CDR3 protein. The table records 530,000 or so distinct CDR3 sequences, 15% to 20% of them present only once. Sequencing input: blood. These receptors were taken from a woman under 30 with Graves' ophthalmopathy. CDR3s include the opening cysteine and the closing phenylalanine or tryptophan.

cdr3_aa | v_call
CASSPDRGHYNEQFF | TRBV5-6
CASSQDFSGNQPQHF | TRBV7-2
CASSIMDNNYGYTF | TRBV19
CASSSLGTNTGELFF | TRBV19
CASSFRGQGARAQDTQYF | TRBV28
CASSVASEGAFF | TRBV9
CASSLALLGEAFF | TRBV7-9
CTSSDPRQPSYEQYF | TRBV19
CASSGQGDGTQYF | TRBV7-3
CASSAGYGQFF | TRBV6-1
CSARPSNENTGELFF | TRBV20-1
CASSQVFLGGSEAFF | TRBV4-3
CASSLRLWDYTYNEQFF | TRBV27
CASSPGVLAGRMWELFF | TRBV27
CASSTLYAEQFF | TRBV28
CASSYSGEGINTEAFF | TRBV6-2/TRBV6-3
CSAREMAGEWWTEAFF | TRBV20-1
CAWSLSGGAPDTQYF | TRBV30
CSAAGGAADTQYF | TRBV20-1
CASSQVFRASYEQYF | TRBV4-1
CATSRVLASPIQTQYF | TRBV15
CSVDEGGGSYEQYF | TRBV29-1
CASSYGQGGYEQYF | TRBV6-6
CASSHSAGGRSEAFF | TRBV11-2
CASSVTRQETQYF | TRBV28
CSVDGTMGGYTF | TRBV29-1
CASRLGTQYEQYF | TRBV27
CAWSQSSEAFF | TRBV30
CSVYRGGADTQYF | TRBV29-1
CASSRGTGGVSAYNEQFF | TRBV4-2
CAISGWEAVQETQYF | TRBV10-3
CSADSGRIYNEQFF | TRBV20-1
CASARAGMGEKLFF | TRBV6-1
CASSLSAAYNEQFF | TRBV5-1
CSVETHEAFF | TRBV29-1
CASSPGVNPYEQYF | TRBV18
CASSQDQVASSNSPLHF | TRBV7-3
CASSTLSGVSTDTQYF | TRBV27
CATRLRGATEAFF | TRBV6-1
CASSQEVGQNSPLHF | TRBV4-1
CASSRRDRAYYGYTF | TRBV7-9
CASSALNTGELFF | TRBV2
CASSIHTGELFF | TRBV7-3
CASSLGLAEWGHEQFF | TRBV12-3/TRBV12-4
CAWSDELSGNTIYF | TRBV30